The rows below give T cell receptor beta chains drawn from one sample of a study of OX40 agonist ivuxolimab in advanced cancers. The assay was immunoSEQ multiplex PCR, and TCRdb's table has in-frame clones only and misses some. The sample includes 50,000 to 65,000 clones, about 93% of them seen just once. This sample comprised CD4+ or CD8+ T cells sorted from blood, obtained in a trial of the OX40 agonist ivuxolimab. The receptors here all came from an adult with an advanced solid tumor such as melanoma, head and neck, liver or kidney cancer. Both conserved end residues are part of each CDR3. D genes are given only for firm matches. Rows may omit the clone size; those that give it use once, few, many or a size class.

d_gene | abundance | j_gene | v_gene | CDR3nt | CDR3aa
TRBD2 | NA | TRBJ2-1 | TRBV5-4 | TGTGCCAGCAGTCGGACTAGCGGATACAATGAGCAGTTCTTC | CASSRTSGYNEQFF
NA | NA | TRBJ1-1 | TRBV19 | TGTGCCAGTAGTATCGTACAGAGTAACACTGAAGCTTTCTTT | CASSIVQSNTEAFF
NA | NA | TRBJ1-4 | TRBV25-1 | TGTGCCAGCAGTGAGGCAGGGTTGGTTGAAAAACTGTTTTTT | CASSEAGLVEKLFF
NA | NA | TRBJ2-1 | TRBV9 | TGTGCCAGCAGCGGTCCCTCTAAACAAACCTACAATGAGCAGTTCTTC | CASSGPSKQTYNEQFF
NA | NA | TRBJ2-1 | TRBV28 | TGTGCCAGCAGTTCGGGGGGCCAGGGTGCCCCCAATGAGCAGTTCTTC | CASSSGGQGAPNEQFF
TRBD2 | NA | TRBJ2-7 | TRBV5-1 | TGCGCCAGCAGCTTCGGGACTAGCGGGACGCCGGAGCAGTACTTC | CASSFGTSGTPEQYF
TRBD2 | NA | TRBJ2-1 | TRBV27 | TGTGCCAGCAGTCCCCTGCCGACTAGCGGGACATACAATGAGCAGTTCTTC | CASSPLPTSGTYNEQFF
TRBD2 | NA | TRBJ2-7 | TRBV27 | TGTGCCAGCAGGACCGGCCCGGGACTAGGCGAGCAGTACTTC | CASRTGPGLGEQYF
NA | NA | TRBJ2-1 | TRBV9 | TGTGCCAGCAGCGTAGACCCGTTAAAAACATACAATGAGCAGTTCTTC | CASSVDPLKTYNEQFF
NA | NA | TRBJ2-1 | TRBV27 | TGTGCCAGCAGTGGGGGGTCCTCCTACAATGAGCAGTTCTTC | CASSGGSSYNEQFF
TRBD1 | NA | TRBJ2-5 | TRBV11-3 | TGTGCCAGCAGCACTCGACAGGGGGAGGAGACCCAGTACTTC | CASSTRQGEETQYF
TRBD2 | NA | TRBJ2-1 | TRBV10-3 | TGTGCCATCAGGACTAGCGGCGATGAGCAGTTCTTC | CAIRTSGDEQFF
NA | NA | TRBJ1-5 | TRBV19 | TGTGCCAGCAAGAGCGGCAGCAGAGACAATCAGCCCCAGCATTTT | CASKSGSRDNQPQHF
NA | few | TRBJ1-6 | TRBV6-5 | TGTGCCAGCAGTTACGACCCCCTCTTGCCCCTCCACTTT | CASSYDPLLPLHF
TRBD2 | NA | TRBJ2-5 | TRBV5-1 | TGCGCCAGCAGCCGGGCGGAGCGGGATGACACCCGGGAGACCCAGTACTTC | CASSRAERDDTRETQYF
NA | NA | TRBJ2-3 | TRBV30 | TGTGCCTGGAGTGTGGGTGGGGATACGCAGTATTTT | CAWSVGGDTQYF
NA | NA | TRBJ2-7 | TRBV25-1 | TGTGCCAGCAGTGTCGGGGGTCCCTACGAGCAGTACTTC | CASSVGGPYEQYF